The TCR beta chain under discussion was sequenced for a study of T cells in Graves' hyperthyroidism and ophthalmopathy. Whole-study results and caveats: From stable hyperthyroidism, ophthalmopathy was separated by a 13 V-J model.

Authors of the study amplified TCR beta CDR3 regions from RNA transcripts. The HTBI primer set served for first-round RT-PCR of the TCR CDR3. Using its own MiXCR run on the multiplex PCR reads, TCRdb lists one record per CDR3 protein. The sample shows about 200,000 distinct CDR3 sequences, 15% to 20% of them seen only once. This clonotype was counted many times. As yet, its antigen is unknown. The CDR3 is 15 residues long. The V end lost 4 bases, the J end lost 5 bases, and 17 bases lay between the germline ends. Per germline, CDR1 MDHEN and CDR2 SYDVKM. The TCR sequence derives from a man between 45 and 60 years old with Graves' hyperthyroidism. The chain employs TRBV28 and TRBJ1-1; no reliable D call. Sequenced material: blood. CDR3 amino acids: CASSSLTALVTEAFF. The CDR3 coding sequence is TGTGCCAGCAGTTCCCTGACGGCCCTGGTAACTGAAGCTTTCTTT. Combining the CDR3 with reference TRBV28 and TRBJ1-1 gives the whole variable domain DVKVTQSSRYLVKRTGEKVFLECVQDMDHENMFWYRQDPGLGLRLIYFSYDVKMKEKGDIPEGYSVSREKKERFSLILESASTNQTSMYLCASSSLTALVTEAFFGQGTRLTVV.